This entry concerns a single T cell receptor (beta chain). The V end was cut by 8 bases, the J end by 2 bases, with 12 bases between. Per germline, CDR1 MGHDK and CDR2 SYGVNS. The CDR3 loop spans 13 amino acids. This record comes from a study of blood T cell repertoires in COVID-19. About the research overall: The study drew acute and convalescent COVID-19 samples from the United States, Italy and Spain.

This table comes from immunoSEQ multiplex PCR, and its TCRdb copy is limited to in-frame clones, with some not included. This table has 100,000 to 150,000 clones, about 86% appearing once. V usage is TRBV25-1 and J usage is TRBJ1-1; no reliable D call. The source of this sequence is a woman in her forties or fifties with acute or convalescent COVID-19. The specimen was peripheral blood. CDR3 DNA: TGTGCCAGCGAAGAAAGGAGTAACACTGAAGCTTTCTTT. Residues: CASEERSNTEAFF.